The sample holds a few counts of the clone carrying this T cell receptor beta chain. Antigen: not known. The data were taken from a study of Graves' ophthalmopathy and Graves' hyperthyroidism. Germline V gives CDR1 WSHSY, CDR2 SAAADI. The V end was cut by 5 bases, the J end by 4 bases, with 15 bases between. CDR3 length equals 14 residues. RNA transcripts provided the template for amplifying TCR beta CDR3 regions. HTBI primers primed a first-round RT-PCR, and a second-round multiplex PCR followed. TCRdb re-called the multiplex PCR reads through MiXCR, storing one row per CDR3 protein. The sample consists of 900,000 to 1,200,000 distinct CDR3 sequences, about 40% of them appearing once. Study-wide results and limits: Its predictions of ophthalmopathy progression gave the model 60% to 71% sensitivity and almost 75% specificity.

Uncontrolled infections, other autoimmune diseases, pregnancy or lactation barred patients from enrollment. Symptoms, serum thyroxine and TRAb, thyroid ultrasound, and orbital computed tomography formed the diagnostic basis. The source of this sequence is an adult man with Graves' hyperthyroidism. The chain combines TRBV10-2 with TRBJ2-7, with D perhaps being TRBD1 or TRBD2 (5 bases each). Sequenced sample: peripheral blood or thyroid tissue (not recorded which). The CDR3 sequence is CASSFVSWGYEQYF. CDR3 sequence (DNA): TGCGCCAGCAGTTTCGTTTCGTGGGGGTACGAGCAGTACTTC.